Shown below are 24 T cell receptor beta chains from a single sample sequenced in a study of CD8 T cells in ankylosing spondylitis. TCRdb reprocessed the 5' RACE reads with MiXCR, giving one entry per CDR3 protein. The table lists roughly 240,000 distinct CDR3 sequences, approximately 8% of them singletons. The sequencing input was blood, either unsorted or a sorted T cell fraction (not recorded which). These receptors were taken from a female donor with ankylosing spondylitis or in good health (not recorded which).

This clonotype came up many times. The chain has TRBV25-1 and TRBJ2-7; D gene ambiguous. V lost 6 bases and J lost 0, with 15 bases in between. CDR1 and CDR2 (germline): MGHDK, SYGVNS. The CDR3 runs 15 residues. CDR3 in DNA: TGTGCCAGCAGAGGACGGTTAAGGAGCTCCTACGAGCAGTACTTC. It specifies CASRGRLRSSYEQYF.

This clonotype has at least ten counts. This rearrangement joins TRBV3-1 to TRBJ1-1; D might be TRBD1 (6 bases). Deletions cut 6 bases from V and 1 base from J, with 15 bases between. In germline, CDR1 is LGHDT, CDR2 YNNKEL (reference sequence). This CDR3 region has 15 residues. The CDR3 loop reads CASRRPGAGNTEAFF. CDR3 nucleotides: TGTGCCAGCAGGCGACCAGGGGCGGGGAACACTGAAGCTTTCTTT.

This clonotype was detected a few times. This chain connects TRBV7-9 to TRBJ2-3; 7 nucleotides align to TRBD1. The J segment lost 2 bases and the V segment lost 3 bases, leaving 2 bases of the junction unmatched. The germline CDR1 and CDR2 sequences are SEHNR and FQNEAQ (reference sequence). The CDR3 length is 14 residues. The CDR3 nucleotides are TGTGCCAGCAGCTTGGGACAGCCCACAGATACGCAGTATTTT. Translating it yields CASSLGQPTDTQYF.

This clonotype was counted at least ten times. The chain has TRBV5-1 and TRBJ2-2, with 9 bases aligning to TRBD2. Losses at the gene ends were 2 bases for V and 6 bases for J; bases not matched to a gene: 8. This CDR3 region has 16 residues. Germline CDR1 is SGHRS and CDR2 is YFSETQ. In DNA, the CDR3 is TGCGCCAGCAGCTTCCCAGCGGGGGGAACGCCCGGGGAGCTGTTTTTT. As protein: CASSFPAGGTPGELFF.

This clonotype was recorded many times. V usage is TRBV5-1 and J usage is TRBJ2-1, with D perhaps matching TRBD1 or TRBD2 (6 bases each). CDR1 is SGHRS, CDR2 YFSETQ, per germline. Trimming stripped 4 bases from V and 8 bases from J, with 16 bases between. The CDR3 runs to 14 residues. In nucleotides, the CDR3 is TGCGCCAGCAGCCCCGTCCGGGGGCGAGATGAGCAGTTCTTC. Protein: CASSPVRGRDEQFF.

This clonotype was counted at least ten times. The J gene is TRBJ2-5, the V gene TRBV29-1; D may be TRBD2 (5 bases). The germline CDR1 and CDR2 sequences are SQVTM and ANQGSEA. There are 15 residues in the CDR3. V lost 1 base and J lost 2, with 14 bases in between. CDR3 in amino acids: CSVEGPPGEQETQYF. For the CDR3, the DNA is TGCAGCGTTGAAGGACCTCCCGGGGAGCAAGAGACCCAGTACTTC.

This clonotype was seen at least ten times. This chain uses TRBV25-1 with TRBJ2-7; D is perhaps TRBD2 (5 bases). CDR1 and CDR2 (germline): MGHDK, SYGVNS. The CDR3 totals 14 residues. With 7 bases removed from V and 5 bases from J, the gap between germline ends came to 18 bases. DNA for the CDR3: TGTGCCAGCACCCCCCCCGGACTTCTTGACGAGCAGTACTTC. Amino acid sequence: CASTPPGLLDEQYF.

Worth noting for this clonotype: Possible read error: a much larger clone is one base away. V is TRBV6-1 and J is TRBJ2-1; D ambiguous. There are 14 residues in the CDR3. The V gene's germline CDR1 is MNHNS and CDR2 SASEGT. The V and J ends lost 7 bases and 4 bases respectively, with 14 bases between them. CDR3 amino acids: CASTSWIPYNEQFF. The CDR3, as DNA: TGTGCCAGCACCTCGTGGATCCCGTACAATGAGCAGTTCTTC.

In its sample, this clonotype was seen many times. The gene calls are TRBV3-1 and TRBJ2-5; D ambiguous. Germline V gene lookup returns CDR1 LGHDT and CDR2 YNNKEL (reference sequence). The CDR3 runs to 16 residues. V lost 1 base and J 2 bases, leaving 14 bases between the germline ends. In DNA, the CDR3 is TGTGCCAGCAGCCAAGGCCCGCGACGGCGGCAAGAGACCCAGTACTTC. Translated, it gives CASSQGPRRRQETQYF.

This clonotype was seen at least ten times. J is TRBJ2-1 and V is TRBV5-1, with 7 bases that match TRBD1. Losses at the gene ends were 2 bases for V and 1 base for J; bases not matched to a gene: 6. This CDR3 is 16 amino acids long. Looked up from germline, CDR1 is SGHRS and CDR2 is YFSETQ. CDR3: CASSLGQVRSYNEQFF. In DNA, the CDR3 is TGCGCCAGCAGCTTAGGACAGGTTAGATCCTACAATGAGCAGTTCTTC.

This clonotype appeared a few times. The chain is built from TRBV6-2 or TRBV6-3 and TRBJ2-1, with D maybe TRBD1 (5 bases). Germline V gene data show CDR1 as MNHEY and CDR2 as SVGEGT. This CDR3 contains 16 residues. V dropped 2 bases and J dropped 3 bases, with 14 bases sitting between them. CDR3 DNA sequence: TGTGCCAGCAGTTACGGACCAGGGTCCCGCTACAATGAGCAGTTCTTC. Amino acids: CASSYGPGSRYNEQFF.

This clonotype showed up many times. The CDR3 DNA is TGCAGTGCTAGTCATACGGGAACGGGGTTCTATGGCTACACCTTC. Translating it yields CSASHTGTGFYGYTF. This chain joins TRBV20-1 and TRBJ1-2; D gene ambiguous. CDR3 length: 15 amino acids. From germline, CDR1 is DFQATT and CDR2 SNEGSKA (reference sequence). Trimming cost V 3 bases and J 4 bases, with 18 bases left between them.

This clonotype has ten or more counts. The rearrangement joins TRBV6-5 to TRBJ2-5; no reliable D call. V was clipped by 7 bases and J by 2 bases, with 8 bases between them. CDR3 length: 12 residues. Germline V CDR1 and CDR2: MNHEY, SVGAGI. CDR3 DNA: TGTGCCAGCATGAGGACGCAAGAGACCCAGTACTTC. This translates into CASMRTQETQYF.

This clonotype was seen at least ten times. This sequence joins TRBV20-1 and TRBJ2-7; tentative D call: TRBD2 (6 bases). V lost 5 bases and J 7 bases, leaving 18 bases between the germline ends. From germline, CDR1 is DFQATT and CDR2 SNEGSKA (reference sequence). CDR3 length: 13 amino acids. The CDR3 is CSAHPGATREQYF. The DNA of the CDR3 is TGCAGTGCTCACCCGGGAGCCACGAGAGAGCAGTACTTC.

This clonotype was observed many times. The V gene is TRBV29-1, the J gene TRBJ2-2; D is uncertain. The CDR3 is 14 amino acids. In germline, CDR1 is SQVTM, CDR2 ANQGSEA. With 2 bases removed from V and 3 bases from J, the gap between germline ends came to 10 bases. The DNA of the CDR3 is TGCAGCGTTGAAATGGGTACTTACACCGGGGAGCTGTTTTTT. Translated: CSVEMGTYTGELFF.

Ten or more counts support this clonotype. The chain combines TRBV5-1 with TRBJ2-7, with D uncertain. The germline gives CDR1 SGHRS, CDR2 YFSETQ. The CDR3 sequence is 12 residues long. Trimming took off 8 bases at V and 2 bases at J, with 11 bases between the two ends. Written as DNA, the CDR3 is TGCGCCAGAGGTATGGAGCCCTACGAGCAGTACTTC. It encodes CARGMEPYEQYF.

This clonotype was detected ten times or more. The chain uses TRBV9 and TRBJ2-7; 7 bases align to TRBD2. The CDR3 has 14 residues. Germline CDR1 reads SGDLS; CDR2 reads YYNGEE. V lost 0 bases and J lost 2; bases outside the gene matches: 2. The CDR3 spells CASSVDGGAYEQYF. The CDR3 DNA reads TGTGCCAGCAGCGTAGATGGGGGGGCCTACGAGCAGTACTTC. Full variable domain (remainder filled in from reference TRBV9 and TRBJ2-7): DSGVTQTPKHLITATGQRVTLRCSPRSGDLSVYWYQQSLDQGLQFLIQYYNGEERAKGNILERFSAQQFPDLHSELNLSSLELGDSALYFCASSVDGGAYEQYFGPGTRLTVT.

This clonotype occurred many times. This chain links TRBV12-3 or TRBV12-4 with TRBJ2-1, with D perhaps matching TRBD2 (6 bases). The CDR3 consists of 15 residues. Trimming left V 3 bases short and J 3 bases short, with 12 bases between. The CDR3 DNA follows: TGTGCCAGCAGTTTTGGGAGGAACCGCTACAATGAGCAGTTCTTC. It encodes CASSFGRNRYNEQFF.

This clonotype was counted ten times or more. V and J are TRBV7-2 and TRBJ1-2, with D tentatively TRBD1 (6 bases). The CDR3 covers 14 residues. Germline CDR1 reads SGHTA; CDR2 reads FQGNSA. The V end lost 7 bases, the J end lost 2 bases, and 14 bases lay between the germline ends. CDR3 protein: CASKRSGTNYGYTF. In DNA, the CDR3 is TGTGCCAGCAAACGATCCGGGACAAACTATGGCTACACCTTC.

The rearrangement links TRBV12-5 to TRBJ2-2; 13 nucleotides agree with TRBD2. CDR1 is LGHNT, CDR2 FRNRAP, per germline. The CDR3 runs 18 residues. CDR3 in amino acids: CAFCFGTSGTSGTGELFF. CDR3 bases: TGTGCCTTCTGTTTCGGGACTAGCGGGACGTCGGGTACCGGGGAGCTGTTTTTT.

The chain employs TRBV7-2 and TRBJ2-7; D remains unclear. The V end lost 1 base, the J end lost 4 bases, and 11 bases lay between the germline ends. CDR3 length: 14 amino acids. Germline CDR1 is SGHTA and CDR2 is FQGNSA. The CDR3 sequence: CASSLVRSDYEQYF. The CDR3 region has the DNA TGTGCCAGCAGCTTAGTACGGTCTGATTACGAGCAGTACTTC.

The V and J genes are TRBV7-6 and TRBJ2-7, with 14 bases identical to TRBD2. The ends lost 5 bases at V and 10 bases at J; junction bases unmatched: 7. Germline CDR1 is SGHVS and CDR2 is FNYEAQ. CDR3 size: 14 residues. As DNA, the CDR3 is TGTGCCAGCAGCCCTGGGACTAGCGGGAGTGGACAGTACTTC. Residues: CASSPGTSGSGQYF.

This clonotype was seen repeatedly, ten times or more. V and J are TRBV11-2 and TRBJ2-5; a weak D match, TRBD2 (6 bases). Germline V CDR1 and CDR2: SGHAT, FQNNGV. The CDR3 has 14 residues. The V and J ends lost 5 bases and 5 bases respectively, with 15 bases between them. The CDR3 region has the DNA TGTGCCAGCAGCAACCGGGACTCCCTGGAGACCCAGTACTTC. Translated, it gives CASSNRDSLETQYF.

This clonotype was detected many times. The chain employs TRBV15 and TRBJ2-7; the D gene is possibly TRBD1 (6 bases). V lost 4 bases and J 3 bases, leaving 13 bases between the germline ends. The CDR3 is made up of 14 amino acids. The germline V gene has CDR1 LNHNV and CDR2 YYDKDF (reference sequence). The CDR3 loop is CATSIQTGSYEQYF. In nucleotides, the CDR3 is TGTGCCACCAGCATACAAACAGGGAGCTACGAGCAGTACTTC.